Each of the 16 T cell receptor beta chains below was sequenced from the same sample in a study of response to subunit inactivated influenza vaccine. TCRdb re-called the RT-PCR reads with MiXCR, one entry per CDR3 protein. Counted here are 650,000 to 800,000 distinct CDR3 sequences, approximately 14% occurring once; the ten biggest clones make up 5.5% to 7%. The specimen comprised PBMCs from blood, sampled 14 to 15 days before vaccination. These receptors were obtained from a man in his fifties or sixties who received an inactivated influenza vaccine.

This clonotype was recorded many times. The CDR3 bases are TGTGCCAGCAGCAAAGGGAACTACGAGCAGTACTTC. Its protein is CASSKGNYEQYF. The chain employs TRBV7-9 and TRBJ2-7; D gene unclear. This CDR3 is built from 12 residues. V was shortened by 5 bases and J by 3 bases, with 8 bases between the two germline ends. In germline, CDR1 is SEHNR, CDR2 FQNEAQ (reference sequence). Looking up the rest from reference TRBV7-9 and TRBJ2-7 gives the full variable domain: DTGVSQNPRHKITKRGQNVTFRCDPISEHNRLYWYRQTLGQGPEFLTYFQNEAQLEKSRLLSDRFSAERPKGSFSTLEIQRTEQGDSAMYLCASSKGNYEQYFGPGTRLTVT.

This clonotype was seen more than once but under ten times. This chain connects TRBV12-5 to TRBJ2-5; D is unclear. This CDR3 has 15 amino acids. The germline V gene encodes CDR1 LGHNT and CDR2 FRNRAP. V lost 6 bases to trimming and J lost 1 base, with 15 bases between them. The CDR3 region is CASGPLGRPQETQYF. The CDR3 DNA is TGTGCTAGTGGCCCTCTCGGACGGCCCCAAGAGACCCAGTACTTC.

This clonotype came up many times. The CDR3 loop is CASSTRGGAFHMGSQYF. CDR3 DNA: TGTGCCAGCAGCACGAGAGGGGGGGCCTTTCATATGGGTTCGCAGTATTTT. The rearrangement links TRBV5-6 to TRBJ2-3; TRBD2 is a possible D gene (7 bases). The length of the CDR3 is 17 residues. The V gene lost 4 bases and the J gene lost 10 bases, with 28 bases spanning the gap. Germline assignment: CDR1 SGHDT and CDR2 YYEEEE.

This sequence joins TRBV4-1 and TRBJ2-1; a possible D gene is TRBD1 (6 bases). The germline gives CDR1 MGHRA, CDR2 YSYEKL. Trimming stripped 3 bases from V and 4 bases from J, with 16 bases between. The length of the CDR3 is 16 residues. The CDR3 protein is CASSQRTGTPYNEQFF. The CDR3 DNA is TGCGCCAGCAGCCAGAGAACCGGGACACCGTACAATGAGCAGTTCTTC.

This clonotype came up many times. The chain recombines TRBV6-2 or TRBV6-3 with TRBJ2-7; 7 bases agree with TRBD2. The CDR3 sequence is 14 residues long. V shed 2 bases and J 6 bases; nucleotides not matched to a gene: 7. The V gene's germline CDR1 is MNHEY and CDR2 SVGEGT. The CDR3 bases are TGTGCCAGCAGTTACGGGGCAGGACTAGGCGAGCAGTACTTC. Translation: CASSYGAGLGEQYF.

This chain connects TRBV30 to TRBJ2-5; D might be TRBD2 (5 bases). Germline V CDR1 and CDR2: GTSNPN, SVGIG (reference sequence). The germline V and J ends were trimmed by 0 bases and 5 bases, with 13 bases remaining between them. This CDR3 spans 14 amino acids. The CDR3 here is CAWSVGPRAETQYF. The CDR3 DNA follows: TGTGCCTGGAGTGTGGGTCCGCGGGCGGAGACCCAGTACTTC.

Many counts were recorded for this clonotype. This chain uses TRBV6-2 or TRBV6-3 with TRBJ2-7, with D perhaps TRBD1 (6 bases). The germline V and J ends were trimmed by 6 bases and 3 bases, with 24 bases remaining between them. Germline values: CDR1 MNHEY, CDR2 SVGEGT. There are 17 residues in the CDR3. This CDR3 is CASSSRFRDKGHYEQYF. The DNA of the CDR3 is TGTGCCAGCAGCTCACGTTTCCGGGACAAGGGCCACTACGAGCAGTACTTC.

In its sample, this clonotype was seen many times. This chain connects TRBV5-1 to TRBJ2-3; D call uncertain. Germline V lookup: CDR1 SGHRS, CDR2 YFSETQ. Trimming left V 1 base short and J 7 bases short, with 10 bases between. CDR3 length: 13 residues. The CDR3 nucleotides read TGCGCCAGCAGCTTGAACATGGGCAATACGCAGTATTTT. Protein product: CASSLNMGNTQYF.

This clonotype was picked up a small number of times. V usage is TRBV24-1 and J usage is TRBJ2-2, with 11 bases lining up with TRBD1. This CDR3 spans 17 amino acids. From germline, CDR1 is KGHDR and CDR2 SFDVKD. After removal of 3 bases from V and 3 bases from J, the junction contained 5 bases not matched to a gene. CDR3 sequence reads: CATSDTDRGRYTGELFF. The CDR3 DNA reads as TGTGCCACCAGTGATACGGACAGGGGGCGATACACCGGGGAGCTGTTTTTT.

This clonotype was picked up a small number of times. This chain joins TRBV19 and TRBJ1-1; no firm D call. Germline-derived CDR1 and CDR2 are LNHDA and SQIVND (reference sequence). V shed 7 bases and J shed 2 bases, with 14 bases lying between them. The length of the CDR3 is 14 residues. The CDR3: CASKQQGFNTEAFF. CDR3 DNA sequence: TGTGCCAGTAAACAGCAAGGGTTCAACACTGAAGCTTTCTTT.

This clonotype was seen many times. The CDR3 DNA reads TGTGCCATCAGTGACCCCCGGGACAGGGTATCTGGGGCCAACGTCCTGACTTTC. Protein: CAISDPRDRVSGANVLTF. This rearrangement joins TRBV10-3 to TRBJ2-6; 9 bases fit TRBD1. The CDR3 totals 18 residues. V dropped 3 bases and J dropped 1; count of bases not matched to a gene: 7. Looked up from germline, CDR1 is ENHRY and CDR2 is SYGVKD.

This clonotype was seen a few times. The gene calls are TRBV6-1 and TRBJ2-2; a possible D gene is TRBD2 (6 bases). The CDR3 covers 16 residues. Trimming took off 6 bases at V and 2 bases at J, with 16 bases between the two ends. Germline V gives CDR1 MNHNS, CDR2 SASEGT. Here the CDR3 reads CASSLVWGENTGELFF. DNA for the CDR3: TGTGCCAGCAGCCTGGTTTGGGGGGAAAACACCGGGGAGCTGTTTTTT.

This clonotype has just a few counts. J is TRBJ1-2 and V is TRBV11-2; maybe TRBD1 (5 bases). The CDR3 covers 15 residues. V lost 4 bases and J lost 3, with 15 bases in between. CDR1 is SGHAT and CDR2 is FQNNGV in the germline V gene. CDR3 region: CASSSTLLGDYGYTF. Written as DNA, the CDR3 is TGTGCCAGCAGCTCGACCCTTTTAGGGGACTATGGCTACACCTTC. Combining the CDR3 with reference TRBV11-2 and TRBJ1-2 gives the whole variable domain EAGVAQSPRYKIIEKRQSVAFWCNPISGHATLYWYQQILGQGPKLLIQFQNNGVVDDSQLPKDRFSAERLKGVDSTLKIQPAKLEDSAVYLCASSSTLLGDYGYTFGSGTRLTVV.

This clonotype was seen a few times. This rearrangement joins TRBV20-1 to TRBJ2-1, with unresolved D. This CDR3 contains 15 residues. Germline CDR1 DFQATT, CDR2 SNEGSKA (reference sequence). V was cut by 3 bases and J by 2 bases, with 14 bases left in between. CDR3 residues: CSASLPGYTYNEQFF. The DNA of the CDR3 is TGCAGTGCTAGCCTCCCCGGGTACACCTACAATGAGCAGTTCTTC.

The V call is TRBV4-3, the J call TRBJ1-5; maybe TRBD1 (5 bases). The V and J ends lost 0 bases and 6 bases respectively, with 9 bases between them. The CDR3 sequence is 14 residues long. The V gene's germline CDR1 is LGHNA and CDR2 YSLEER. The CDR3: CASSQERGLQPQHF. In nucleotides, the CDR3 is TGCGCCAGCAGCCAAGAAAGGGGTCTTCAGCCCCAGCATTTT.

This clonotype came up once. A much larger clone differs from this one at a single base, so this may be a read error. The chain couples TRBV3-1 to TRBJ2-3; the D gene is possibly TRBD2 (7 bases). Between the trimmed V and J ends, which lost 2 bases and 3 bases, there was a span of 15 bases. CDR1 is LGHDT, CDR2 YNNKEL, per germline (reference sequence). The CDR3 is 16 residues long. CDR3 sequence: CASSQYRGALTDTQYF. In nucleotides, the CDR3 is TGTGCCAGCAGCCAATATCGGGGGGCCTTGACAGATACGCAGTATTTT.